The sequence of this T cell receptor beta chain was determined in a study of blood T cell repertoires in COVID-19. Clones were sequenced by immunoSEQ multiplex PCR, and TCRdb holds only the in-frame ones, with some missing. The table records approximately 210,000 clones, about 87% of them present only once. With 3 bases clipped from V and 3 bases from J, the junction kept 3 bases outside the gene matches. Germline loops: CDR1 DFQATT, CDR2 SNEGSKA (reference sequence). The CDR3 covers 13 residues. The chain combines TRBV20-1 with TRBJ2-7; 9 nucleotides align to TRBD2. The sequence came from a man in his 70s with acute or convalescent COVID-19. Sample: peripheral blood. The DNA for the CDR3 is TGCAGTGCTAGTTCTAGCGGGATCTACGAGCAGTACTTC. It translates to CSASSSGIYEQYF.